The TCR beta chain under discussion was sequenced for a study of metastatic and nonmetastatic thyroid tumors. The overall study: Repertoire data that came from the blood and tumor or nodule tissue of malignant and benign thyroid patients were compared. Findings of the study overall: Benign nodules were reported to have significantly lower TCR beta diversity than malignant thyroid tumors, in blood and tumor.

Original processing methods: The study built a papillary thyroid cancer distant-metastasis classifier from CDR3 differences across clinicopathological groups. TCRdb re-clonotyped the PCR reads through MiXCR. TCRdb's processing, not the study's, gives the V and J calls here. The data hold under 45,000 clones, with 15% to 20% observed a single time. About this clone: Its matching antigen is unknown.

No patient received treatment before thyroid surgery. V trimming: 4 bases; J trimming: 6 bases; junction bases outside the gene matches: 10. The CDR3 extends over 15 amino acids. Germline V lookup: CDR1 SGHKS, CDR2 YYEKEE (reference sequence). The chain uses TRBV5-5 and TRBJ2-7; TRBD1 matches at 10 bases. The sequence derives from a female donor with papillary thyroid cancer or a benign thyroid nodule (not recorded which). Some clones in this sample may be carry-over from other donors' samples. The sample consisted of tumor tissue. The CDR3 nucleotides read TGTGCCAGCAGCCCCTCTGGGACAGGGGATCGCGAGCAGTACTTC. It translates to CASSPSGTGDREQYF.